One sample yielded the 16 T cell receptor beta chains listed below, sequenced in a study of control samples from healthy donors and cancer patients (dated by TCRdb to the early 2020s). Receptor amplification or capture employed the immunoSEQ multiplex PCR assay. The source is immuneACCESS, and TCRdb retained only in-frame sequences with V and J called. Part of the clones is not carried over; for the studies checked, unresolved V genes explain less than half of this, and the remainder is unexplained. The sample contains some 120,000 clones, roughly 84% of them found a single time. Jointly, the top ten make up more than 2.5% of the sample. The sample consisted of blood. The receptor set was obtained from a man aged 50 to 59 in good health.

The chain links TRBV21-1 to TRBJ1-3. TRBV21-1 is annotated as a pseudogene. CDR3 length: 15 amino acids. CDR3 sequence reads: CASSTGGRVGNTIYF. CDR3 coding DNA: TGTGCCAGCAGCACAGGAGGCAGGGTCGGAAACACCATATATTTT.

This chain connects TRBV5-1 to TRBJ1-1; D might be TRBD1 (6 bases). V lost 5 bases and J lost 2, with 10 bases in between. This CDR3 spans 13 amino acids. Germline V gene data show CDR1 as SGHRS and CDR2 as YFSETQ. This CDR3 reads CASSQGSNTEAFF. CDR3 sequence (DNA): TGCGCCAGCAGTCAGGGGAGTAACACTGAAGCTTTCTTT.

The chain has TRBV14 and TRBJ1-1; unclear D gene. CDR1 and CDR2 (germline): SGHDN, FVKESK. V was clipped by 0 bases and J by 10 bases, with 9 bases between them. There are 12 residues in the CDR3. In DNA form, the CDR3 reads TGTGCCAGCAGCCAAGACACCATCGGAGCTTTCTTT. Its translation is CASSQDTIGAFF.

The V call is TRBV9, the J call TRBJ2-1, with 8 bases fitting TRBD1. The CDR3 length is 16 residues. Germline CDR1 and CDR2: SGDLS and YYNGEE. J lost 1 base, V lost 0 bases, and 3 bases had no gene match. CDR3 sequence reads: CASSVGTGGSYNEQFF. The CDR3 coding sequence is TGTGCCAGCAGCGTAGGTACAGGGGGATCCTACAATGAGCAGTTCTTC.

The rearrangement uses TRBV24-1 and TRBJ2-2; 7 nucleotides line up with TRBD2. J gave up 5 bases and V 3 bases, and 14 bases lay outside the gene matches. CDR3 size: 18 residues. Germline CDR1 KGHDR, CDR2 SFDVKD. The CDR3 DNA reads TGTGCCACCAGTGATCCGGGCGGAAGCGGGGCCAGAACCGGGGAGCTGTTTTTT. Protein: CATSDPGGSGARTGELFF.

This clone appeared once. The chain couples TRBV24-1 to TRBJ2-1; D not resolved. Germline V lookup: CDR1 KGHDR, CDR2 SFDVKD. The CDR3 loop spans 15 amino acids. Trimming removed 5 bases at V and 6 bases at J, with 16 bases between. The CDR3 here is CATSVVGSTSNEQFF. The DNA for the CDR3 is TGTGCCACCAGTGTTGTTGGTTCCACCTCCAATGAGCAGTTCTTC.

The chain is built from TRBV5-4 and TRBJ2-1, with 7 bases matching TRBD1. The junction had 6 bases not matched to a gene; V was cut back by 5 bases and J by 7 bases. The germline V gene encodes CDR1 SGHNT and CDR2 YYREEE (reference sequence). The CDR3 runs 13 residues. The CDR3 DNA sequence: TGTGCCAGCAGAGTAGGGGGCAGGAATGAGCAGTTCTTC. This encodes CASRVGGRNEQFF.

The chain links TRBV4-1 to TRBJ2-4, with D tentatively TRBD1 (6 bases). Trimming pared 4 bases from V and 8 bases from J, leaving 18 bases between. This CDR3 is 15 amino acids long. Germline V gene data show CDR1 as MGHRA and CDR2 as YSYEKL. In nucleotides, the CDR3 is TGCGCCAGCAGCCCCCAAATGGGGGCCTTGGACATTCAGTACTTC. This translates into CASSPQMGALDIQYF.

V gene TRBV9 combines with J gene TRBJ2-7; possible D gene TRBD2, 5 bases. Germline-derived CDR1 and CDR2 are SGDLS and YYNGEE. The CDR3 totals 15 residues. Trimming shortened V by 0 bases and J by 2 bases, and 12 bases separated the two germline ends. CDR3 in DNA: TGTGCCAGCAGCGTAGAGGCGGGCCTGACCTACGAGCAGTACTTC. This translates into CASSVEAGLTYEQYF.

This rearrangement joins TRBV30 to TRBJ1-5; perhaps TRBD1 as D (5 bases). This CDR3 has 15 residues. The germline V and J ends were trimmed by 2 bases and 0 bases, with 11 bases remaining between them. The V gene's germline CDR1 is GTSNPN and CDR2 SVGIG (reference sequence). The CDR3 sequence: CAWSSTAVSNQPQHF. Written as DNA, the CDR3 is TGTGCCTGGAGTTCGACAGCGGTTAGCAATCAGCCCCAGCATTTT.

This chain connects TRBV27 to TRBJ1-5; TRBD1 might be the D (6 bases). With 6 bases removed from V and 6 bases from J, the gap between germline ends came to 18 bases. Germline lookup yields CDR1 MNHEY and CDR2 SMNVEV (reference sequence). This CDR3 comprises 15 residues. The DNA of the CDR3 is TGTGCCAGCAGCCCCGACAGGACACACGGTCAGCCCCAGCATTTT. It yields the protein CASSPDRTHGQPQHF.

This rearrangement joins TRBV25-1 to TRBJ1-6; no definite D call. The germline CDR1 and CDR2 sequences are MGHDK and SYGVNS. Trimming removed 7 bases from V and 8 bases from J, with 15 bases in between. The CDR3 spans 14 residues. Here the CDR3 reads CASKSVTRDSPLHF. The CDR3 nucleotides are TGTGCCAGCAAATCAGTGACACGGGATTCACCCCTCCACTTT.

The V and J genes are TRBV6-5 and TRBJ1-4, with a weak D call TRBD1 (5 bases). Germline V gives CDR1 MNHEY, CDR2 SVGAGI. V gave up 6 bases and J gave up 2 bases, with 10 bases separating them. CDR3 size: 14 residues. The CDR3 here is CASSPGFTNEKLFF. CDR3 DNA: TGTGCCAGCAGCCCAGGGTTTACTAATGAAAAACTGTTTTTT.

In its sample, this clone was seen a few times. The chain is built from TRBV28 and TRBJ2-5; a weak D match, TRBD1 (7 bases). Germline loops: CDR1 MDHEN, CDR2 SYDVKM. Trimming stripped 5 bases from V and 6 bases from J, with 16 bases between. The CDR3 length is 14 residues. The CDR3: CASSKVQGRQTQYF. DNA of the CDR3: TGTGCCAGCAGTAAAGTACAGGGGAGGCAGACCCAGTACTTC.

The CDR3 DNA sequence: TGTGCCACCAGCCAGGACAATACCAATGAGCAGTTCTTC. Translating it yields CATSQDNTNEQFF. This chain uses TRBV24-1 with TRBJ2-1, with D perhaps TRBD1 (5 bases). Per the germline V gene, CDR1 is KGHDR and CDR2 is SFDVKD. CDR3 size: 13 residues. V shed 7 bases and J shed 6 bases, with 12 bases lying between them.

J is TRBJ2-1 and V is TRBV5-1, with D perhaps assigned TRBD1 or TRBD2 (5 bases each). Germline CDR1 reads SGHRS; CDR2 reads YFSETQ. The CDR3 is 18 residues long. The ends were cut back, 4 bases at V and 4 bases at J, with 24 bases in the middle. Here the CDR3 DNA reads TGCGCCAGCAGCCGAATGGAACCGGGACGGATAATGTACAATGAGCAGTTCTTC. It codes for CASSRMEPGRIMYNEQFF.